This is a list of T cell receptor beta chains from one sample in a study of cytomegalovirus exposure and HLA in healthy donors. TCRdb's table, derived via immunoSEQ multiplex PCR, lists solely in-frame clones and lacks some. This sample has 240,000 or so clones; approximately 86% occur once, and the top ten carry over 0.95%. Sample: PBMCs. The receptor set was obtained from a young woman in good health and CMV-seropositive. Each CDR3 is given with its conserved first and last residue. D genes are given only for firm matches. Size values are once, few and many counts, or a class for expanded clones, and some rows have none.

abundance: once; j_gene: TRBJ2-5; v_gene: TRBV27; d_gene: TRBD1; CDR3aa: CASRTGEETQYF; CDR3nt: TGTGCCAGCAGGACAGGGGAAGAGACCCAGTACTTC
abundance: NA; j_gene: TRBJ1-1; v_gene: TRBV2; d_gene: NA; CDR3aa: CASLREENTEAFF; CDR3nt: TGTGCCAGCTTAAGAGAGGAGAACACTGAAGCTTTCTTT
abundance: NA; j_gene: TRBJ2-7; v_gene: TRBV6-1; d_gene: NA; CDR3aa: CASSERLATAFYEQYF; CDR3nt: TGTGCCAGCAGTGAACGCCTGGCCACCGCCTTTTACGAGCAGTACTTC
abundance: NA; j_gene: TRBJ2-3; v_gene: TRBV30; d_gene: TRBD2; CDR3aa: CAWRGGTGGSTDTQYF; CDR3nt: TGTGCCTGGAGAGGCGGGACGGGAGGAAGCACAGATACGCAGTATTTT
abundance: once; j_gene: TRBJ2-1; v_gene: TRBV2; d_gene: TRBD2; CDR3aa: CASSRTSGRYNEQFF; CDR3nt: TGTGCCAGCAGTAGGACTAGCGGGAGATACAATGAGCAGTTCTTC
abundance: NA; j_gene: TRBJ2-7; v_gene: TRBV6-6; d_gene: TRBD1; CDR3aa: CASSYRDRVLEQYF; CDR3nt: TGTGCCAGCAGTTACCGGGACAGGGTCTTGGAGCAGTACTTC
abundance: once; j_gene: TRBJ2-1; v_gene: TRBV2; d_gene: NA; CDR3aa: CASSEGAHTTYNEQFF; CDR3nt: TGTGCCAGCAGTGAAGGGGCTCATACAACCTACAATGAGCAGTTCTTC
abundance: NA; j_gene: TRBJ2-3; v_gene: TRBV5-1; d_gene: TRBD2; CDR3aa: CASSWNLAGDIPDTQYF; CDR3nt: TGCGCCAGCAGCTGGAACTTAGCGGGAGATATTCCAGATACGCAGTATTTT
abundance: NA; j_gene: TRBJ2-7; v_gene: TRBV30; d_gene: TRBD2; CDR3aa: CAWRARAQRPGGGYEQYF; CDR3nt: TGTGCCTGGAGGGCCCGGGCCCAAAGACCGGGAGGTGGATACGAGCAGTACTTC
abundance: NA; j_gene: TRBJ2-4; v_gene: TRBV4-1; d_gene: TRBD1; CDR3aa: CASSQAGTGGVQYF; CDR3nt: TGCGCCAGCAGCCAGGCCGGGACAGGGGGAGTTCAGTACTTC
abundance: NA; j_gene: TRBJ2-1; v_gene: TRBV19; d_gene: TRBD2; CDR3aa: CASSIGTSGTNSYNEQFF; CDR3nt: TGTGCCAGTAGTATAGGGACTAGCGGGACCAACTCCTACAATGAGCAGTTCTTC
abundance: NA; j_gene: TRBJ2-7; v_gene: TRBV6-5; d_gene: NA; CDR3aa: CASKESGGGYEQYF; CDR3nt: TGTGCCAGCAAAGAGTCAGGGGGAGGTTACGAGCAGTACTTC
abundance: NA; j_gene: TRBJ1-2; v_gene: TRBV5-1; d_gene: TRBD1; CDR3aa: CASSLLKGQGDYGYTF; CDR3nt: TGCGCCAGCAGCTTGCTGAAGGGACAGGGAGACTATGGCTACACCTTC
abundance: NA; j_gene: TRBJ2-6; v_gene: TRBV13; d_gene: NA; CDR3aa: CASSPTGSGANVLTF; CDR3nt: TGTGCCAGCAGCCCGACAGGTTCTGGGGCCAACGTCCTGACTTTC
abundance: many; j_gene: TRBJ2-7; v_gene: TRBV19; d_gene: TRBD1; CDR3aa: CASSTSPYSGTGLYEQYF; CDR3nt: TGTGCCAGTAGTACCTCGCCCTACTCAGGGACAGGGCTATACGAGCAGTACTTC
abundance: NA; j_gene: TRBJ2-7; v_gene: TRBV16; d_gene: TRBD1; CDR3aa: CASSQSSDRLEQYF; CDR3nt: TGTGCCAGCAGCCAATCATCGGACAGGTTGGAGCAGTACTTC
abundance: NA; j_gene: TRBJ1-2; v_gene: TRBV12-5; d_gene: NA; CDR3aa: CASGPDNF; CDR3nt: TGTGCTAGTGGACCCGACAACTTC
abundance: once; j_gene: TRBJ1-1; v_gene: TRBV29-1; d_gene: NA; CDR3aa: CSAPGGDMNTEAFF; CDR3nt: TGCAGCGCTCCCGGGGGGGACATGAACACTGAAGCTTTCTTT
abundance: NA; j_gene: TRBJ1-4; v_gene: TRBV28; d_gene: NA; CDR3aa: CASSLLGPRTTNEKLFF; CDR3nt: TGTGCCAGCAGTTTATTAGGCCCGCGGACAACTAATGAAAAACTGTTTTTT
abundance: NA; j_gene: TRBJ1-2; v_gene: TRBV4-2; d_gene: NA; CDR3aa: CASSQDENYGYTF; CDR3nt: TGTGCCAGCAGCCAAGACGAGAACTATGGCTACACCTTC
abundance: NA; j_gene: TRBJ2-3; v_gene: TRBV29-1; d_gene: TRBD1; CDR3aa: CSVVGEDRGEADTQYF; CDR3nt: TGCAGCGTTGTGGGGGAGGACAGGGGGGAGGCAGATACGCAGTATTTT
abundance: NA; j_gene: TRBJ1-2; v_gene: TRBV7-9; d_gene: NA; CDR3aa: CASSLLVSEAHTF; CDR3nt: TGTGCCAGCAGCTTATTGGTGTCGGAGGCCCACACCTTC
abundance: NA; j_gene: TRBJ2-1; v_gene: TRBV4-1; d_gene: TRBD1; CDR3aa: CASSHPARDRGNEQFF; CDR3nt: TGCGCCAGCAGCCACCCGGCGCGGGACAGGGGCAATGAGCAGTTCTTC
abundance: NA; j_gene: TRBJ2-1; v_gene: TRBV2; d_gene: NA; CDR3aa: CASSEGDSRAHEQFF; CDR3nt: TGTGCCAGCAGTGAAGGGGACTCAAGGGCCCATGAGCAGTTCTTC
abundance: NA; j_gene: TRBJ2-1; v_gene: TRBV6-1; d_gene: TRBD2; CDR3aa: CASGGDPFTEQFF; CDR3nt: TGTGCCAGCGGGGGGGACCCCTTCACTGAGCAGTTCTTC
abundance: NA; j_gene: TRBJ2-7; v_gene: TRBV28; d_gene: TRBD2; CDR3aa: CASRGEGRLYEQYF; CDR3nt: TGTGCCAGCAGAGGGGAGGGACGCCTCTACGAGCAGTACTTC
abundance: NA; j_gene: TRBJ2-5; v_gene: TRBV29-1; d_gene: NA; CDR3aa: CSVERQARETQYF; CDR3nt: TGCAGCGTTGAAAGACAGGCCAGAGAGACCCAGTACTTC
abundance: NA; j_gene: TRBJ2-2; v_gene: TRBV9; d_gene: TRBD2; CDR3aa: CASSVQRTSRAGELFF; CDR3nt: TGTGCCAGCAGCGTCCAGCGGACTAGTCGGGCCGGGGAGCTGTTTTTT